Listed below are T cell receptor beta chains from one sample, sequenced in a study of Graves' ophthalmopathy and Graves' hyperthyroidism. A single record per CDR3 protein comes from TCRdb applying MiXCR to the multiplex PCR reads. Among 200,000 to 300,000 distinct CDR3 sequences listed, around 42% were seen once. Sample: peripheral blood. Source of these receptors: an adult man with Graves' ophthalmopathy. The conserved cysteine and the conserved F or W are not part of the CDR3 here. Only some rows state a clone size, as once, few, many or a class for expanded clones.

j_call clone_size v_call cdr3_aa
TRBJ1-1 NA TRBV7-3 ASSLGQGYGAF
TRBJ2-5 many TRBV10-3 AISATGETQY
TRBJ2-7 NA TRBV7-9 ASSLEGPSGRGAYEQY
TRBJ2-7 NA TRBV19 ASKLASGSYEQY
TRBJ2-7 NA TRBV4-1 ASRGDRGPERY
TRBJ1-5 NA TRBV28 ASSFWGVNQPQH
TRBJ2-2 NA TRBV5-5 ASSDRFTGELF
TRBJ1-5 NA TRBV6-1 ASTWNLGNQPQH
TRBJ2-7 once TRBV7-6 ASSQDLRLEQY
TRBJ2-2 few TRBV6-6 ASSDMVSGELF
TRBJ1-1 NA TRBV4-1 ASSQVTPSTEAF
TRBJ1-1 many TRBV4-2 ASSREQGTTEAF
TRBJ1-1 NA TRBV10-3 AISDGGPEAF
TRBJ2-7 few TRBV7-8 ASSLNGHINYEQY
TRBJ1-4 few TRBV20-1 SASEGATNEKLF
TRBJ2-7 NA TRBV29-1 SVLRNRGRYEQY
TRBJ2-2 once TRBV7-6 ASSEKTGVTGELF
TRBJ2-7 NA TRBV7-2 ASSRLGKAVHN
TRBJ2-5 NA TRBV15 ATSRDRGDQGTQY
TRBJ2-7 NA TRBV12-3/TRBV12-4 ASSDVGAGEQY
TRBJ1-5 NA TRBV2 ASRGTGQPQH
TRBJ1-2 NA TRBV5-8 ASSPHNYGYT
TRBJ2-7 NA TRBV9 ASSVEAGGYEQY
TRBJ1-1 NA TRBV7-9 ASSSWGMGTEAF
TRBJ2-7 NA TRBV20-1 SATGTSGRAYEQY
TRBJ1-5 NA TRBV7-2 ASSSKEGRADQPQH
TRBJ1-1 many TRBV7-3 ASSLGIGTEAF
TRBJ2-7 NA TRBV10-3 AISEGVQQTQY
TRBJ2-7 NA TRBV5-1 ASSPGQSLFYEQY
TRBJ1-1 many TRBV29-1 SVKSGNTEAF
TRBJ2-2 NA TRBV9 ASSGRDGTNTGELF
TRBJ2-5 few TRBV13 ASSRRAGTETQY
TRBJ2-7 NA TRBV7-9 ASSLETGSYEQY
TRBJ1-1 NA TRBV5-1 ASSLGTGASSTEAF
TRBJ2-5 NA TRBV7-8 ASSRDSSFQETQY
TRBJ2-5 few TRBV5-5 ASSDVGYQETQY
TRBJ2-7 NA TRBV6-5 ASRKDGGYEQY
TRBJ2-2 NA TRBV9 ASTIGELF
TRBJ1-2 few TRBV12-3/TRBV12-4 ASRLTGQEFYGYT
TRBJ2-2 NA TRBV2 ASSEAGVGSTGELF
TRBJ1-1 NA TRBV19 ASSIYSANTEAF
TRBJ2-7 NA TRBV5-4 ASSLAGVTQYEQY
TRBJ1-5 NA TRBV7-9 ASSLAGMGNQPQH
TRBJ1-2 NA TRBV7-2 ASSGQGGNYGYT
TRBJ1-5 many TRBV29-1 SVQEGRGNQPQH
TRBJ2-3 NA TRBV12-3/TRBV12-4 ASSRTSGRFVDTQY
TRBJ2-7 NA TRBV5-1 ASSLADPMSDEQY
TRBJ1-3 NA TRBV7-9 ASSRTGDGNTIY
TRBJ2-5 few TRBV9 ASSQGWASGMYQETQY
TRBJ1-2 NA TRBV6-1 ASSEALADNYGYT
TRBJ2-7 NA TRBV5-4 ASSQAPAGDYEQY
TRBJ2-7 NA TRBV10-3 ASGGLGGRYEQY
TRBJ1-2 NA TRBV5-1 ASSSRQASNYGYT
TRBJ1-1 few TRBV5-1 ASSLALGSTEAF
TRBJ1-1 few TRBV7-9 ASSPPGTGGLVTEAF
TRBJ1-2 once TRBV10-3 ASSGQGRAAYGYT
TRBJ2-5 few TRBV10-2 ASSVQGRETQY